The rows below give T cell receptor beta chains drawn from one sample of a study of blood T cells in healthy people across ages. MiXCR, applied by TCRdb to the 5' RACE reads, yields one record per CDR3 protein. The table includes roughly 720,000 distinct CDR3 sequences, 40% to 65% detected once. Sequenced input: blood. These receptors were taken from a man older than 75 in good health. Each CDR3 is given with its conserved first and last residue. The D gene is left open where the match is weak. The size of a clone is reported for some rows only, either as once, few or many, or as a class for expanded clones.

V	J	size	D	length	DNA	CDR3
TRBV24-1	TRBJ1-1	NA	NA	15	TGTGCCACCAGTGATTCGAACGGACGGGTCACTGAAGCTTTCTTT	CATSDSNGRVTEAFF
TRBV20-1	TRBJ1-5	NA	TRBD1	16	TGCAGTGCGGGGACAGGGGGCTCCTTTAGCAATCAGCCCCAGCATTTT	CSAGTGGSFSNQPQHF
TRBV7-9	TRBJ2-7	NA	NA	12	TGTGCCAGCAGCTATGATTACTACGAGCAGTACTTC	CASSYDYYEQYF
TRBV5-1	TRBJ2-3	few	NA	15	TGCGCCAGCAGCTTGGGGGACGGCAACTCAGATACGCAGTATTTT	CASSLGDGNSDTQYF
TRBV18	TRBJ1-1	once	NA	14	TGTGCCAGCTCACCAAAGGTTAGAAACACTGAAGCTTTCTTT	CASSPKVRNTEAFF
TRBV20-1	TRBJ2-7	NA	TRBD2	15	TGCAGTGCTCTTGGACTAGCGGGTTCCTACAATGAGCAGTACTTC	CSALGLAGSYNEQYF
TRBV12-3/TRBV12-4	TRBJ1-1	NA	TRBD1	14	TGTGTCAGCAGTCCGAGGACAGGGAGGACTGAAGCTTTCTTT	CVSSPRTGRTEAFF
TRBV13	TRBJ2-1	NA	TRBD2	16	TGTGCCAGCAGCCCCGCGGGACTAGCGGGACAGGGGGAGCAGTTCTTC	CASSPAGLAGQGEQFF
TRBV18	TRBJ2-7	few	TRBD2	15	TGTGCCAGCTCAGGGGGACTAGCGGGAGCTATCGAGCAGTACTTC	CASSGGLAGAIEQYF
TRBV7-8	TRBJ1-1	few	NA	16	TGTGCCAGCAGCTTAGTTATGGGGAGTTTAGACACTGAAGCTTTCTTT	CASSLVMGSLDTEAFF
TRBV27	TRBJ1-4	few	TRBD1	16	TGTGCCAGCAGTTTATTGCCGGGACAGGGGGATGAAAAACTGTTTTTT	CASSLLPGQGDEKLFF
TRBV7-2	TRBJ2-2	few	NA	14	TGTGCCAGCAGCTTAGACACAGACACCGGGGAGCTGTTTTTT	CASSLDTDTGELFF
TRBV7-2	TRBJ1-4	NA	TRBD1	17	TGTGCCAGCAGCTCCGGGACAGGGAACCCAACTAGTGAAAAACTGTTTTTT	CASSSGTGNPTSEKLFF
TRBV12-3/TRBV12-4	TRBJ2-1	NA	TRBD2	16	TGTGCCAGCAGTTTCCGTAGCGGGAGTCTAGGCAATGAGCAGTTCTTC	CASSFRSGSLGNEQFF
TRBV7-9	TRBJ2-1	once	TRBD1	15	TGTGCCAGCAGCCTACTGGGGACAGTCGGCAATGAGCAGTTCTTC	CASSLLGTVGNEQFF
TRBV27	TRBJ2-7	NA	TRBD2	15	TGTGCCAGCAGTTTAAAGCGGGAGAGGTTCAATGAGCAGTACTTC	CASSLKRERFNEQYF
TRBV7-3	TRBJ2-1	NA	NA	16	TGTGCCAGCAGCCCCAGGGGGGGTGGGAGAAACAATGAGCAGTTCTTC	CASSPRGGGRNNEQFF
TRBV6-6	TRBJ1-2	NA	NA	13	TGTGCCTCTACCGCTGGGCCTCGGGATGGCTACACCTTC	CASTAGPRDGYTF
TRBV7-2	TRBJ2-3	NA	TRBD2	16	TGTGCCAGCAGCTTAGGGGGGGGGATAGGAGGAGATACGCAGTATTTT	CASSLGGGIGGDTQYF
TRBV6-2/TRBV6-3	TRBJ2-7	NA	NA	14	TGTGCCAGCATGGACAGACCAGAGCTGGGTGAGCAGTACTTC	CASMDRPELGEQYF
TRBV28	TRBJ2-5	few	TRBD2	16	TGTGCCAGCAGTTTATCCACTAGCGAGGGGCAAGAGACCCAGTACTTC	CASSLSTSEGQETQYF
TRBV3-1	TRBJ1-1	NA	NA	12	TGTGCCAGCAGCCAATCAGCAACTGAAGCTTTCTTT	CASSQSATEAFF
TRBV7-9	TRBJ2-1	few	NA	15	TGTGCCAGCAGCCGCCAGCGGGACAACCTCAATGAGCAGTTCTTC	CASSRQRDNLNEQFF
TRBV20-1	TRBJ1-1	NA	NA	13	TGCAGTGCTACCCGTAATAGGGGGGCTGAAGCTTTCTTT	CSATRNRGAEAFF
TRBV7-9	TRBJ2-7	NA	NA	15	TGTGCCAGCAGCCTCCTGGCAGGGGCCACCTACGAGCAGTACTTC	CASSLLAGATYEQYF
TRBV3-1	TRBJ2-5	NA	NA	16	TGTGCCAGCAGCAGCAGACAGAGTGGGCAGGGGCGGGAGCAGTACTTC	CASSSRQSGQGREQYF
TRBV5-4	TRBJ2-3	NA	TRBD2	16	TGTGCCAGCAGCCTCGGGTCGGCGGGAGGACCGGATACGCAGTATTTT	CASSLGSAGGPDTQYF